This TCR beta chain was sequenced in a study of neoadjuvant anti-PD-1 for oral cavity cancer. Trimming cost V 3 bases and J 0 bases, with 16 bases left between them. The V gene's germline CDR1 is SGHRS and CDR2 YFSETQ. This CDR3 has 17 residues. Noted time point: after neoadjuvant nivolumab, at surgical resection. Patients had HPV-negative, locally advanced oral cavity squamous cell carcinoma. For this clone: What it binds is unknown.

Data came from immunoSEQ multiplex PCR; TCRdb stores just in-frame clones and leaves some out. Of over 65,000 clones listed, roughly nine tenths are singletons. Overall study findings and caveats: Higher pretreatment blood Treg/Th17 ratios correlated with higher pretreatment blood and lower post-treatment tumor TCRbeta clonality. TCR analyses covered only a few patients per response group.

The V and J genes are TRBV5-1 and TRBJ1-5; D remains unclear. This specimen consisted of PBMCs, obtained after nivolumab (anti-PD-1) treatment. The clonotype comes from a person aged 35-79 years with oral cavity squamous cell carcinoma. CDR3 bases: TGCGCCAGCAGCTCAAATAGGACGCAGTATAGCAATCAGCCCCAGCATTTT. It translates to CASSSNRTQYSNQPQHF.